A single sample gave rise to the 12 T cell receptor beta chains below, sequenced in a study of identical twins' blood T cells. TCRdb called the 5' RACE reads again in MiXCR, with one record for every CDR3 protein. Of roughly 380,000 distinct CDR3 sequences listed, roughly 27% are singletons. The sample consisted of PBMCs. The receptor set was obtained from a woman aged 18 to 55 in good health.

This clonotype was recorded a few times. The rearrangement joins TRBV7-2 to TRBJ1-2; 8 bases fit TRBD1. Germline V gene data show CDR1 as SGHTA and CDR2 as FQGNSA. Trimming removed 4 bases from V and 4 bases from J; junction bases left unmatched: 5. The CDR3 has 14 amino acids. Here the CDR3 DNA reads TGTGCCAGCAGCTCTCGGACAGGGACCTATGGCTACACCTTC. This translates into CASSSRTGTYGYTF.

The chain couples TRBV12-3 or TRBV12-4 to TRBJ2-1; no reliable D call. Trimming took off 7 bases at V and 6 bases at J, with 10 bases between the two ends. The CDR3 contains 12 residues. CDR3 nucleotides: TGTGCCAGCACCTCCCCTTTCAATGAGCAGTTCTTC. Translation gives CASTSPFNEQFF.

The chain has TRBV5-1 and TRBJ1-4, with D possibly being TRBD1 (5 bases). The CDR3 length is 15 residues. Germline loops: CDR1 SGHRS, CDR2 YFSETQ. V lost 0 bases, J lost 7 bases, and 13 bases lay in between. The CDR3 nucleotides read TGCGCCAGCAGCTTGGCCCGCAGGGTTGGTGAAAAACTGTTTTTT. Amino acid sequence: CASSLARRVGEKLFF.

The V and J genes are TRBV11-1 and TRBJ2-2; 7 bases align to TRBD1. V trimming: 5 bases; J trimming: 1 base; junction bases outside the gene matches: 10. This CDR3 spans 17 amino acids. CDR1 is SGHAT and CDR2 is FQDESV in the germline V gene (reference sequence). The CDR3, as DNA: TGTGCCAGCAGCCCCGGAGCCGGGACAGTGAACACCGGGGAGCTGTTTTTT. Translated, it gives CASSPGAGTVNTGELFF.

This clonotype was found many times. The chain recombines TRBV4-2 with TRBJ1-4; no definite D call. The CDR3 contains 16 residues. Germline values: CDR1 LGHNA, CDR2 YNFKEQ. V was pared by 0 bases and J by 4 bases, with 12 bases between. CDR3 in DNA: TGTGCCAGCAGCCAAGAGCACTACAAGATTAATGAAAAACTGTTTTTT. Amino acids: CASSQEHYKINEKLFF.

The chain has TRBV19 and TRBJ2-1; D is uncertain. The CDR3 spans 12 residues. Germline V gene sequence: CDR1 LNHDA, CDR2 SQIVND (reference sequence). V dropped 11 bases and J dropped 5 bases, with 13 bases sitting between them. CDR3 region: CASREFDNEQFF. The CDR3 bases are TGTGCCTCCCGAGAATTTGACAATGAGCAGTTCTTC. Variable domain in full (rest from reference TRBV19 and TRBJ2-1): DGGITQSPKYLFRKEGQNVTLSCEQNLNHDAMYWYRQDPGQGLRLIYYSQIVNDFQKGDIAEGYSVSREKKESFPLTVTSAQKNPTAFYLCASREFDNEQFFGPGTRLTVL.

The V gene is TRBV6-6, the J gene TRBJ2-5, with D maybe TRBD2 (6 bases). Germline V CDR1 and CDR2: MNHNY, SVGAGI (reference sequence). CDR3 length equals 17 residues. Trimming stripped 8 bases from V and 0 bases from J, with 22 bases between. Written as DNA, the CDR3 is TGTGCCAGCGCTCGGGGTCCTGTGGGAGGTAACCAAGAGACCCAGTACTTC. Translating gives CASARGPVGGNQETQYF.

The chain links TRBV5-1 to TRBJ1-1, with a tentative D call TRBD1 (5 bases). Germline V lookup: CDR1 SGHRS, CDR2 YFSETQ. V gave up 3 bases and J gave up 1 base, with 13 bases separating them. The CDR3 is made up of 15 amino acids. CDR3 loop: CASSSYGDGNTEAFF. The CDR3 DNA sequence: TGCGCCAGCAGCTCGTACGGGGACGGGAACACTGAAGCTTTCTTT.

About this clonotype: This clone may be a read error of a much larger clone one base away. The CDR3 bases are TGTGCCAGCAGCTTCGGTCCGGGACGAATGGCTTTCTTT. Its translation is CASSFGPGRMAFF. This chain joins TRBV6-2 or TRBV6-3 and TRBJ1-1, with D tentatively TRBD1 (5 bases). Trimming stripped 6 bases from V and 11 bases from J, with 19 bases between. Per the germline V gene, CDR1 is MNHEY and CDR2 is SVGEGT. CDR3 length equals 13 residues.

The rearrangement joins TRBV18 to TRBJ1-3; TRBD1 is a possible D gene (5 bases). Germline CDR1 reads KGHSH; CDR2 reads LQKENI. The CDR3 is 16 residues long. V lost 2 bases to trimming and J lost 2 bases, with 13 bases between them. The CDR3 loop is CASSPDSAPAGNTIYF. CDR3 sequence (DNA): TGTGCCAGCTCACCAGACAGTGCTCCGGCTGGAAACACCATATATTTT.

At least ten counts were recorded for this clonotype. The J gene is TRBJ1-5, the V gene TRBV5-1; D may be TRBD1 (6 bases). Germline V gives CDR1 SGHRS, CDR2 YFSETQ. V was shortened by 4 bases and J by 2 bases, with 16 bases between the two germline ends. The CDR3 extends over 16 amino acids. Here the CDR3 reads CASSKGDRFGNQPQHF. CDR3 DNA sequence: TGCGCCAGCAGCAAGGGCGACAGGTTCGGCAATCAGCCCCAGCATTTT.

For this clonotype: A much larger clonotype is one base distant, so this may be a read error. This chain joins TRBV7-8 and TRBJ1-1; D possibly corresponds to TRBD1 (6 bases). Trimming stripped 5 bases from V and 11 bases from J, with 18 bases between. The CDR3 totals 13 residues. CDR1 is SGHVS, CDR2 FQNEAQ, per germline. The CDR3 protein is CASSPQGHKEAFF. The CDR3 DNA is TGTGCCAGCAGCCCCCAGGGACATAAAGAGGCTTTCTTT.